The entry that follows covers one T cell receptor (beta chain) sequence. Its antigen remains unknown. Using immunoSEQ multiplex PCR, the repertoire was profiled, and TCRdb retains in-frame clones only, with some absent. Of about 43,000 clones listed, approximately 84% are singletons. The data originate from a study of a mutant IDH1 vaccine in newly diagnosed glioma. Study-wide results and caveats: Patients mounted vaccine-induced immune responses in 93.3% of cases.

Time point indicated: week 23, last vaccination. The vaccine gave 300 ug of a 20-mer mutant IDH1 peptide subcutaneously per dose. This clonotype was obtained from a woman under 30 with glioma. Some clones in this sample may be carry-over from other donors' samples. The sequenced sample was PBMCs, obtained from a glioma patient whose treatment included an IDH1 peptide vaccine.

Here the CDR3 DNA reads TGTGCCAGTAGTATCACACAGGGGGCCTATGGCTACACCTTC. This translates into CASSITQGAYGYTF. V usage is TRBV19 and J usage is TRBJ1-2, with 9 bases fitting TRBD1. After removal of 3 bases from V and 4 bases from J, the junction contained 3 bases not matched to a gene. The CDR3 has 14 amino acids. Germline V gene lookup returns CDR1 LNHDA and CDR2 SQIVND (reference sequence). Complete variable domain (other parts from reference TRBV19 and TRBJ1-2): DGGITQSPKYLFRKEGQNVTLSCEQNLNHDAMYWYRQDPGQGLRLIYYSQIVNDFQKGDIAEGYSVSREKKESFPLTVTSAQKNPTAFYLCASSITQGAYGYTFGSGTRLTVV.